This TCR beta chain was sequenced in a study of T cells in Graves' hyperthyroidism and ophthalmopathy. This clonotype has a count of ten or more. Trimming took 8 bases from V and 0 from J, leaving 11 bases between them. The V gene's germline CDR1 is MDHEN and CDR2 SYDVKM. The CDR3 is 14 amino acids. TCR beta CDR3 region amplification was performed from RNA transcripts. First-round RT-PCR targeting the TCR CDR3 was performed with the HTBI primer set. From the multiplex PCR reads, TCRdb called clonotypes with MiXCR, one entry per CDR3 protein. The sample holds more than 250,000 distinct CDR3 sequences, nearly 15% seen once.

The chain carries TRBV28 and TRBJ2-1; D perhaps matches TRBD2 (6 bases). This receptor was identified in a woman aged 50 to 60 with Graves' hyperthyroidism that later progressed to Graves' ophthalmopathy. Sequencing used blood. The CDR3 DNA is TGTGCCAGCGGGGGGTCAGGCTCCTACAATGAGCAGTTCTTC. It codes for CASGGSGSYNEQFF.